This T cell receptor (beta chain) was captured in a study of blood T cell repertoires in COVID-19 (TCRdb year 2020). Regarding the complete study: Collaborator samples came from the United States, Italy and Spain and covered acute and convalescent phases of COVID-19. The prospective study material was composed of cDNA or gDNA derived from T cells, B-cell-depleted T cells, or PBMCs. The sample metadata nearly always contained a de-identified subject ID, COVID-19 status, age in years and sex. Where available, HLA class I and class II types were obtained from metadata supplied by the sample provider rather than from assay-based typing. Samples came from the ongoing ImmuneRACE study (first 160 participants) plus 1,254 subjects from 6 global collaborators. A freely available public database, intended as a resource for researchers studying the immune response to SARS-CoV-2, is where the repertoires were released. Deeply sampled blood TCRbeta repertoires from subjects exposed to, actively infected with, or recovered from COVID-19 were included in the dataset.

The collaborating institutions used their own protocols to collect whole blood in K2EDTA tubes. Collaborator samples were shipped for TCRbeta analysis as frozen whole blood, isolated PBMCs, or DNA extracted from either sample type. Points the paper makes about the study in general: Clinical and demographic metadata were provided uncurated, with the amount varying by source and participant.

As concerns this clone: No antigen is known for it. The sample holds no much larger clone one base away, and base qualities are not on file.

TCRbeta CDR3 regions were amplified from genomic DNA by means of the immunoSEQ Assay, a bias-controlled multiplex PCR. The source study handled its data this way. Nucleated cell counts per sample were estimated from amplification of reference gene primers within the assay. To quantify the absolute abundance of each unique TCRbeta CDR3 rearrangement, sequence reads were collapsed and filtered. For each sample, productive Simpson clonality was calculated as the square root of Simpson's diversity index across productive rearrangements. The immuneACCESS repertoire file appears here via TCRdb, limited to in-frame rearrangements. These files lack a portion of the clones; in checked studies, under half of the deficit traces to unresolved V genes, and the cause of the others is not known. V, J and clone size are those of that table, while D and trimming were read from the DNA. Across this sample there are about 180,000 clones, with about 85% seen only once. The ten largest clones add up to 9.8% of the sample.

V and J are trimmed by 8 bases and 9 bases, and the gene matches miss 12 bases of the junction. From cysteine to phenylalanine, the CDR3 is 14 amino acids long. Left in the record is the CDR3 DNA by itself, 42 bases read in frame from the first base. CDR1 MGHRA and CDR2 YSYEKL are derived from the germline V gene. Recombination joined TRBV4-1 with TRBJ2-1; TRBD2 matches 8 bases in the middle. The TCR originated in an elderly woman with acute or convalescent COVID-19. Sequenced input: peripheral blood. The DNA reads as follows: TGCGCCAGCGGATCCCGGGAGGGGTGGGGTGAGCAGTTCTTC. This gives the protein CASGSREGWGEQFF.